The text below deals with one TCR beta chain. This sample is drawn from a study of blood T cell repertoires in COVID-19. The CDR3 is 18 amino acids. The V and J ends lost 2 bases and 5 bases, in that order; junction bases with no gene match: 17. Germline assignment: CDR1 MNHEY and CDR2 SVGEGT. Generated by immunoSEQ multiplex PCR, the TCRdb table keeps only in-frame clones and is missing some. The data show over 250,000 clones, approximately 90% seen once. This TCR derives from a woman aged 55 to 70 in a cohort exposed to, infected with or recovered from COVID-19 (not recorded which). The rearrangement links TRBV6-2 or TRBV6-3 to TRBJ2-7, with 8 nucleotides matching TRBD2. The sample taken for sequencing was PBMCs or T cells enriched from blood (not recorded which). The CDR3 bases are TGTGCCAGCAGTTACCCCCACTCCGCCGGGACTAGGGTGAACGAGCAGTACTTC. It is translated as CASSYPHSAGTRVNEQYF.